This T cell receptor (beta chain) was profiled in a study of T cells after yellow fever vaccination. As TCR cDNA was made by 5'RACE template switching, a universal primer site and UMIs were added. From the 5' RACE reads, TCRdb called clonotypes with MiXCR, one entry per CDR3 protein. The repertoire has 70,000 or so distinct CDR3 sequences, about 6% of them found once; the top ten carry roughly 2%. V was clipped by 2 bases and J by 7 bases, with 8 bases between them. The CDR3 is made up of 13 amino acids. Points from the study as a whole: In post-booster samples, most primary-vaccination clones reappeared (under 98% CD4, 88% CD8).

Many counts were recorded for this clonotype. The antigen is unknown. J is TRBJ1-4 and V is TRBV12-3 or TRBV12-4; D is unclear. The source of this sequence is a man aged 18 to 30 who received the YFV17D yellow fever vaccine. Source: CD4+ T cells sorted from PBMCs, taken roughly 15 days after the first yellow fever vaccination. The CDR3 is CASSLTKGEKLFF. The DNA of the CDR3 is TGTGCCAGCAGTTTAACAAAGGGTGAAAAACTGTTTTTT.